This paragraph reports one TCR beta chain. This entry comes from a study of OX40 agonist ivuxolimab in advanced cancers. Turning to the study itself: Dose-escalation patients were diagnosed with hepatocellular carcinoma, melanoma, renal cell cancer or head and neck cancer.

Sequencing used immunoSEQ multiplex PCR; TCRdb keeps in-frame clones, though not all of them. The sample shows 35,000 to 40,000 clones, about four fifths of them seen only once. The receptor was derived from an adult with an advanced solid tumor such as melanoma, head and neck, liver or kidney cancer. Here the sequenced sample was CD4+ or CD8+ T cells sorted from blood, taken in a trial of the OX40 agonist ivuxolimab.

CDR3 region: CASSQTVRSYNEQFF. CDR3 coding DNA: TGTGCCAGCAGCCAGACTGTCCGCTCCTACAATGAGCAGTTCTTC. The rearrangement joins TRBV13 to TRBJ2-1, with no clear D. Germline values: CDR1 PRHDT, CDR2 FYEKMQ (reference sequence). V shed 5 bases and J shed 0 bases, with 11 bases lying between them. The CDR3 contains 15 residues.